A single sample is the source of the 24 T cell receptor beta chains below, sequenced in a study of CD8+CD57+ T cells in acquired aplastic anemia. Profiling that covered TCR beta VDJ and CDR3 relied on genomic DNA as its template. MiXCR, applied by TCRdb to the reads, yields one record per CDR3 protein. The table records about 190,000 distinct CDR3 sequences, less than 70% of them present only once. Sample: sorted CD4+, CD8+, or CD8+CD57+ T cells (not recorded which) from PBMCs. Receptor source: a human donor in good health, serving as a control.

V is TRBV7-3 and J is TRBJ1-1; D unresolved. CDR1 SGHTA and CDR2 FQGTGA come from the germline V gene. V was trimmed by 5 bases and J by 11 bases, leaving 24 bases between them. The CDR3 extends over 15 amino acids. The CDR3 loop is CASSPDLGPTRVAFF. CDR3 nucleotides: TGTGCCAGCAGCCCAGACTTGGGCCCCACTAGGGTGGCTTTCTTT.

This rearrangement joins TRBV24-1 to TRBJ1-1; 7 nucleotides agree with TRBD1. The CDR3 loop spans 13 amino acids. Losses at the gene ends were 10 bases for V and 1 base for J; bases not matched to a gene: 5. CDR1 is KGHDR, CDR2 SFDVKD, per germline. CDR3 amino acids: CATQTGQNTEAFF. The DNA of the CDR3 is TGTGCCACACAGACAGGGCAGAACACTGAAGCTTTCTTT.

The CDR3 DNA sequence: TGTGCCACCAGTGATTCCGGGGGGGACTACACAGATACGCAGTATTTT. Amino acid sequence: CATSDSGGDYTDTQYF. The rearrangement links TRBV24-1 to TRBJ2-3, with TRBD2 identical over 8 bases. V trimming: 2 bases; J trimming: 2 bases; junction bases outside the gene matches: 5. Germline assignment: CDR1 KGHDR and CDR2 SFDVKD. The CDR3 is 16 residues long.

DNA for the CDR3: TGTGCCAGCAGTGAAGGGGCGGGGGGGCTTGGTGAGCAGTTCTTC. This codes for CASSEGAGGLGEQFF. The rearrangement uses TRBV9 and TRBJ2-7; the match to TRBD2 covers 9 bases. The better agreement between TRBJ2-1 and the DNA end casts doubt on the J call. The germline V gene encodes CDR1 SGDLS and CDR2 YYNGEE. The length of the CDR3 is 15 residues.

This clonotype was counted many times. The V and J genes are TRBV10-3 and TRBJ1-1; D gene ambiguous. Trimming cost V 2 bases and J 0 bases, with 7 bases left between them. Germline values: CDR1 ENHRY, CDR2 SYGVKD. The CDR3 covers 14 residues. Here the CDR3 DNA reads TGTGCCATCAGTGAGGACGGATTGAACACTGAAGCTTTCTTT. Translated: CAISEDGLNTEAFF.

The rearrangement joins TRBV2 to TRBJ2-7; either TRBD1 or TRBD2 may fit D (5 bases each). The V gene's germline CDR1 is SNHLY and CDR2 FYNNEI. The CDR3 has 15 residues. Trimming removed 7 bases from V and 4 bases from J, with 20 bases in between. The CDR3 protein is CASKLTTESGYEQYF. As DNA, the CDR3 is TGTGCCAGCAAGCTCACGACAGAGAGCGGATACGAGCAGTACTTC.

Many counts were recorded for this clonotype. The chain joins TRBV20-1 to TRBJ2-3; unclear D gene. This CDR3 is 12 amino acids long. Germline CDR1 DFQATT, CDR2 SNEGSKA (reference sequence). Trimming removed 3 bases from V and 2 bases from J, with 6 bases in between. The CDR3 DNA follows: TGCAGTGCTAGCCCTCTCACAGATACGCAGTATTTT. Translating it yields CSASPLTDTQYF.

This clonotype has just one count. Relative to the germline gene, one junction end is altered; a read error may explain this. The chain employs TRBV7-9 and TRBJ1-1; no reliable D call. The CDR3 is 14 amino acids. From germline, CDR1 is SEHNR and CDR2 FQNEAQ (reference sequence). CDR3 protein: CASSVAGVNTEAFF. The CDR3 DNA follows: TGTGCCAGCAGCGTAGCCGGGGTGAACACTGAAGCTTTCTTT.

This clonotype was observed many times. CDR3 sequence (DNA): TGTGCCAGCAGCTTAGGGCCTCCCTTTTCCTACAATGAGCAGTTCTTC. Encoded protein: CASSLGPPFSYNEQFF. V is TRBV7-8 and J is TRBJ2-1; D call uncertain. Germline CDR1 reads SGHVS; CDR2 reads FQNEAQ. The CDR3 length is 16 residues. V shed 1 base and J shed 1 base, with 11 bases lying between them.

As for this clonotype: This may arise from a read error, as a much more abundant clone is one base away. As the CDR3 is not closed by the conserved phenylalanine or tryptophan, this likely results from a read error. This rearrangement joins TRBV19 to TRBJ1-4; TRBD1 agrees at 8 bases. Looked up from germline, CDR1 is LNHDA and CDR2 is SQIVND (reference sequence). There are 10 residues in the CDR3. CDR3 region: CATGVEKLFL. In DNA form, the CDR3 reads TGTGCGACAGGGGTAGAAAAACTGTTTCTT.

This clonotype was seen only a few times. The genes are TRBV5-6 and TRBJ1-4; D not certain. The germline V gene encodes CDR1 SGHDT and CDR2 YYEEEE. The V gene lost 4 bases and the J gene lost 8 bases, with 12 bases spanning the gap. This CDR3 spans 13 amino acids. CDR3 in amino acids: CASSQDGREKLFF. In nucleotides, the CDR3 is TGTGCCAGCAGCCAAGATGGGAGGGAAAAACTGTTTTTT.

The V and J genes are TRBV2 and TRBJ1-2, with D unclear. The V gene lost 5 bases and the J gene lost 0 bases, with 7 bases spanning the gap. The CDR3 is 13 amino acids. Germline V gives CDR1 SNHLY, CDR2 FYNNEI. The CDR3 spells CASSYQPNYGYTF. Written as DNA, the CDR3 is TGTGCCAGCAGTTATCAGCCTAACTATGGCTACACCTTC. Drawing the rest from reference TRBV2 and TRBJ1-2, the complete variable domain is EPEVTQTPSHQVTQMGQEVILRCVPISNHLYFYWYRQILGQKVEFLVSFYNNEISEKSEIFDDQFSVERPDGSNFTLKIRSTKLEDSAMYFCASSYQPNYGYTFGSGTRLTVV.

This CDR3 reads CASSSGGPTRNSEAFF. The CDR3 region has the DNA TGTGCCAGCAGCTCCGGTGGGCCCACCCGAAACTCTGAAGCTTTCTTT. The genes are TRBV11-3 and TRBJ1-1; D is uncertain. Germline assignment: CDR1 SGHNT and CDR2 YENEEA. V was cut by 4 bases and J by 6 bases, with 21 bases left in between. CDR3 size: 16 residues.

V usage is TRBV27 and J usage is TRBJ2-7, with D hard to call. The CDR3 spans 12 residues. Trimming took off 1 base at V and 4 bases at J, with 5 bases between the two ends. Germline V gene lookup returns CDR1 MNHEY and CDR2 SMNVEV (reference sequence). The CDR3, as DNA: TGTGCCAGCAGTTTATTGGGGTACGAGCAGTACTTC. Translation: CASSLLGYEQYF.

The sample holds many counts of this clonotype. The rearrangement links TRBV7-2 to TRBJ2-7, with 8 bases aligning to TRBD1. CDR3 length: 15 amino acids. Losses at the gene ends were 5 bases for V and 3 bases for J; bases not matched to a gene: 9. Germline-derived CDR1 and CDR2 are SGHTA and FQGNSA. This chain's CDR3 is CASSRPWTGNYEQYF. DNA of the CDR3: TGTGCCAGCAGCCGACCTTGGACAGGGAACTACGAGCAGTACTTC.

The sample holds many counts of this clonotype. CDR3 region: CASSYYVSDYGYTF. The CDR3 nucleotides are TGTGCCAGCAGTTACTACGTGTCGGACTATGGCTACACCTTC. The chain is built from TRBV6-6 and TRBJ1-2; D is uncertain. Germline assignment: CDR1 MNHNY and CDR2 SVGAGI (reference sequence). The CDR3 has 14 residues. Trimming removed 1 base at V and 3 bases at J, with 9 bases between.

This rearrangement joins TRBV6-4 to TRBJ1-2; TRBD1 matches at 7 bases. The CDR3 totals 14 residues. V gave up 7 bases and J gave up 4 bases; unmatched junction bases: 9. The V gene's germline CDR1 is MRHNA and CDR2 SNTAGT. The chain's CDR3 is CASIQGQGVYGYTF. The DNA for the CDR3 is TGTGCCAGCATACAGGGGCAGGGAGTCTATGGCTACACCTTC.

This clonotype came up many times. The V gene is TRBV7-9, the J gene TRBJ2-1, with 10 bases fitting TRBD1. CDR3 length: 14 amino acids. The V and J ends lost 4 bases and 6 bases, in that order; junction bases with no gene match: 3. Germline assignment: CDR1 SEHNR and CDR2 FQNEAQ (reference sequence). CDR3 nucleotides: TGTGCCAGCAGCTGGGGGACAGGGGTCAATGAGCAGTTCTTC. As protein: CASSWGTGVNEQFF. Full variable domain (rest looked up from reference TRBV7-9 and TRBJ2-1): DTGVSQNPRHKITKRGQNVTFRCDPISEHNRLYWYRQTLGQGPEFLTYFQNEAQLEKSRLLSDRFSAERPKGSFSTLEIQRTEQGDSAMYLCASSWGTGVNEQFFGPGTRLTVL.

V is TRBV7-7 and J is TRBJ2-5; D gene unclear. Trimming left V 1 base short and J 4 bases short, with 7 bases between. The V gene's germline CDR1 is SSHAT and CDR2 FNYEAQ (reference sequence). The CDR3 length is 13 residues. CDR3 loop: CASSLEALETQYF. The CDR3 bases are TGTGCCAGCAGCTTAGAAGCTTTAGAGACCCAGTACTTC.

This chain uses TRBV7-2 with TRBJ2-7; 9 nucleotides match TRBD1. V lost 1 base and J lost 2; bases outside the gene matches: 6. The CDR3 totals 16 residues. CDR1 is SGHTA, CDR2 FQGNSA, per germline. CDR3 in amino acids: CASSLVPGQGTYEQYF. The CDR3 DNA is TGTGCCAGCAGCTTAGTGCCGGGACAGGGTACCTACGAGCAGTACTTC.

The rearrangement links TRBV29-1 to TRBJ1-2; maybe TRBD1 (5 bases). Trimming removed 7 bases at V and 3 bases at J, with 18 bases between. The CDR3 runs 14 residues. Germline-derived CDR1 and CDR2 are SQVTM and ANQGSEA. The CDR3 region has the DNA TGCAGCGCGGGGGGGACGAACCGCCACTATGGCTACACCTTC. Its protein product is CSAGGTNRHYGYTF.

The J gene is TRBJ2-5, the V gene TRBV5-4; D possibly corresponds to TRBD1 (5 bases). Germline V gene lookup returns CDR1 SGHNT and CDR2 YYREEE (reference sequence). This CDR3 comprises 15 residues. The V end was cut by 2 bases, the J end by 0 bases, with 11 bases between. The CDR3 nucleotides read TGTGCCAGCAGCTTCCTCGGACACGACCAAGAGACCCAGTACTTC. Its translation: CASSFLGHDQETQYF.

This clonotype was counted only a few times. Germline is not matched at one junction end, which may reflect a read error. The chain has TRBV11-2 and TRBJ2-6, with 9 nucleotides matching TRBD1. Germline assignment: CDR1 SGHAT and CDR2 FQNNGV. The CDR3 totals 14 residues. The CDR3 spells CASGGATGGNVLTF. DNA of the CDR3: TGTGCCAGTGGGGGGGCGACAGGGGGCAACGTCCTGACTTTC.

In its sample, this clonotype was seen a few times. The V and J genes are TRBV7-9 and TRBJ1-1, with D unclear. Trimming shortened V by 1 base and J by 8 bases, and 11 bases separated the two germline ends. This CDR3 contains 13 residues. Germline V gene sequence: CDR1 SEHNR, CDR2 FQNEAQ (reference sequence). This chain's CDR3 is CASSLVGIGEAFF. The DNA for the CDR3 is TGTGCCAGCAGCTTAGTGGGGATAGGCGAAGCTTTCTTT.